This entry features one TCR beta chain sequence. At one end the junction does not follow the germline gene, possibly because of a read error. The CDR3 is 13 amino acids. Per germline, CDR1 SGHAT and CDR2 FQNNGV. TCRdb ran MiXCR on the multiplex PCR reads and lists one entry per CDR3 protein. Of approximately 7,600 distinct CDR3 sequences detected, 65% to 75% appear once; the ten largest clones hold less than 55%. This sample was taken from a study of breast tumors, draining lymph nodes, adjacent tissues. The chain joins TRBV11-2 to TRBJ2-5; TRBD1 is a possible D gene (6 bases). Sequenced input: tumor-adjacent breast tissue. The TCR sequence derives from a female donor with breast cancer. Some clones in this sample may be carry-over from other donors' samples. The CDR3 here is CASSLDQGSTQHF. CDR3 nucleotide sequence: TGTGCCAGCAGCTTAGATCAGGGGTCTACCCAGCACTTC. Full variable domain (remainder filled in from reference TRBV11-2 and TRBJ2-5): EAGVAQSPRYKIIEKRQSVAFWCNPISGHATLYWYQQILGQGPKLLIQFQNNGVVDDSQLPKDRFSAERLKGVDSTLKIQPAKLEDSAVYLCASSLDQGSTQHFGPGTRLLVL.